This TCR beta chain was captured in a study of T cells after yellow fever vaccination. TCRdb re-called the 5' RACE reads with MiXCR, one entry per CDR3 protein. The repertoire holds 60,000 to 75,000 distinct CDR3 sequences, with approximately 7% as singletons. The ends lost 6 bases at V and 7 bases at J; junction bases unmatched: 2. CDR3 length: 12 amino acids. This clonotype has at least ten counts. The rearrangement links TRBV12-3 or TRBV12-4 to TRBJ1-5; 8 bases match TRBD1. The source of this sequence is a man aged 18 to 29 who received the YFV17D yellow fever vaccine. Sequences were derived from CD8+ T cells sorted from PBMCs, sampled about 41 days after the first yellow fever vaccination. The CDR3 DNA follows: TGTGCCAGCAGGACAGGGGAGCAGCCCCAGCATTTT. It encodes CASRTGEQPQHF.